Presented here are 26 T cell receptor beta chains from one specimen sequenced in a study of long-term antiretroviral therapy in people with HIV. The immunoSEQ assay was v3.0, run at survey level. TCRdb's copy holds only in-frame clones and misses some; the assay was immunoSEQ multiplex PCR. The table has just over 15,000 clones, approximately 80% seen once. Sequencing used unsorted PBMCs, obtained just before starting antiretroviral therapy. The source is a man aged 35 to 55 with HIV.

V is TRBV2 and J is TRBJ1-4; TRBD1 is a possible D gene (5 bases). The CDR3 is made up of 17 amino acids. V lost 1 base to trimming and J lost 5 bases, with 17 bases between them. Germline V CDR1 and CDR2: SNHLY, FYNNEI. CDR3 DNA: TGTGCCAGCAGTGAAGAAGGGCAGGGAGGGCTAAATGAAAAACTGTTTTTT. This gives the protein CASSEEGQGGLNEKLFF.

The V and J genes are TRBV7-8 and TRBJ2-7; D is possibly TRBD1 (5 bases). The CDR3 runs to 14 residues. Germline-derived CDR1 and CDR2 are SGHVS and FQNEAQ. Trimming stripped 5 bases from V and 7 bases from J, with 18 bases between. Here the CDR3 reads CASSLVRDSREQYF. In DNA, the CDR3 is TGTGCCAGCAGCCTAGTGAGAGACAGTCGGGAGCAGTACTTC.

J is TRBJ2-1 and V is TRBV5-1; D gene unclear. This CDR3 contains 12 residues. Trimming cost V 0 bases and J 7 bases, with 5 bases left between them. CDR1 and CDR2 (germline): SGHRS, YFSETQ. CDR3 sequence (DNA): TGCGCCAGCAGCTTGGCTGGGAATGAGCAGTTCTTC. Translation gives CASSLAGNEQFF.

The V gene is TRBV5-1, the J gene TRBJ2-4; weak D call: TRBD2 (6 bases). Per germline, CDR1 SGHRS and CDR2 YFSETQ. CDR3 length: 15 residues. The V end lost 0 bases, the J end lost 7 bases, and 14 bases lay between the germline ends. CDR3 nucleotide sequence: TGCGCCAGCAGCTTGGAGTCGGGAGATATTAACATTCAGTACTTC. Protein: CASSLESGDINIQYF. Full variable domain (missing parts from reference TRBV5-1 and TRBJ2-4): KAGVTQTPRYLIKTRGQQVTLSCSPISGHRSVSWYQQTPGQGLQFLFEYFSETQRNKGNFPGRFSGRQFSNSRSEMNVSTLELGDSALYLCASSLESGDINIQYFGAGTRLSVL.

The chain has TRBV11-3 and TRBJ1-1; 7 nucleotides match TRBD1. The CDR3 runs to 14 residues. The ends lost 5 bases at V and 4 bases at J; junction bases unmatched: 7. Germline CDR1 reads SGHNT; CDR2 reads YENEEA. The CDR3 DNA is TGTGCCAGCAGCCCCTCTCAGGGGGGCACTGAAGCTTTCTTT. Protein: CASSPSQGGTEAFF.

The chain has TRBV11-3 and TRBJ2-2; tentatively, D is TRBD1 (6 bases). The CDR3 covers 14 residues. The germline gives CDR1 SGHNT, CDR2 YENEEA. V shed 6 bases and J shed 6 bases, with 14 bases lying between them. The chain's CDR3 is CASRDRLRAGELFF. The CDR3 coding sequence is TGTGCCAGCAGAGACAGGCTGCGCGCCGGGGAGCTGTTTTTT.

V usage is TRBV6-6 and J usage is TRBJ2-1; unclear D gene. This CDR3 is 12 amino acids long. Trimming removed 0 bases from V and 8 bases from J, with 5 bases in between. The germline CDR1 and CDR2 sequences are MNHNY and SVGAGI (reference sequence). The CDR3 reads CASSYSWDEQFF. The CDR3 coding sequence is TGTGCCAGCAGTTACTCATGGGATGAGCAGTTCTTC.

The chain has TRBV19 and TRBJ1-5; the match to TRBD1 covers 10 bases. The CDR3 is 15 amino acids. Unmatched junction bases numbered 7, after V lost 8 bases and J lost 3 bases. Germline CDR1 LNHDA, CDR2 SQIVND (reference sequence). The CDR3 sequence is CASLDRGFTNQPQHF. The CDR3 nucleotides read TGTGCCAGTCTGGACAGGGGGTTTACCAATCAGCCCCAGCATTTT.

The genes are TRBV27 and TRBJ2-3; D unclear. Trimming took off 3 bases at V and 0 bases at J, with 10 bases between the two ends. Germline CDR1 MNHEY, CDR2 SMNVEV (reference sequence). CDR3 length: 15 amino acids. The CDR3 DNA follows: TGTGCCAGCAGTTTCCAAAACCCCAGCACAGATACGCAGTATTTT. It codes for CASSFQNPSTDTQYF.

The rearrangement links TRBV6-5 to TRBJ2-1; the D gene is possibly TRBD1 (6 bases). This CDR3 has 12 amino acids. Trimming pared 5 bases from V and 7 bases from J, leaving 9 bases between. Germline CDR1 is MNHEY and CDR2 is SVGAGI. CDR3 region: CASSLDRNEQFF. The DNA of the CDR3 is TGTGCCAGCAGTCTTGACAGGAATGAGCAGTTCTTC.

The V call is TRBV10-3, the J call TRBJ1-5; D not certain. The germline V gene has CDR1 ENHRY and CDR2 SYGVKD. V lost 2 bases and J lost 4, with 3 bases in between. This CDR3 region has 12 residues. CDR3 coding DNA: TGTGCCATCAGTGAGAATAATCAGCCCCAGCATTTT. Its translation: CAISENNQPQHF.

This chain connects TRBV6-6 to TRBJ2-7; 7 bases match TRBD2. J was trimmed by 5 bases and V by 6 bases; bases with no gene match: 13. Germline V lookup: CDR1 MNHNY, CDR2 SVGAGI (reference sequence). The CDR3 totals 15 residues. The CDR3 loop is CASSPGYGRTDEQYF. The CDR3 nucleotides read TGTGCCAGCAGCCCCGGTTACGGGAGGACCGACGAGCAGTACTTC.

The V and J genes are TRBV6-1 and TRBJ2-5, with D tentatively TRBD2 (7 bases). Germline assignment: CDR1 MNHNS and CDR2 SASEGT. V was shortened by 7 bases and J by 5 bases, with 17 bases between the two germline ends. The CDR3 sequence is 14 residues long. The CDR3 bases are TGTGCCAGCACCCTGGGGGGGGCTTTGGAGACCCAGTACTTC. Translating it yields CASTLGGALETQYF.

This chain links TRBV29-1 with TRBJ2-3; no reliable D call. This CDR3 spans 10 amino acids. The V gene's germline CDR1 is SQVTM and CDR2 ANQGSEA. Between the trimmed V and J ends, which lost 8 bases and 3 bases, there was a span of 6 bases. Here the CDR3 DNA reads TGCAGCTCCTTTACAGATACGCAGTATTTT. Protein: CSSFTDTQYF.

The J gene is TRBJ2-7, the V gene TRBV7-8; TRBD2 aligns across 11 bases. Germline V gene data show CDR1 as SGHVS and CDR2 as FQNEAQ. V dropped 2 bases and J dropped 6; count of bases not matched to a gene: 18. This CDR3 comprises 19 residues. This CDR3 reads CASSLPLKLAGEHNSEQYF. The CDR3 DNA is TGTGCCAGCAGCTTACCTCTAAAACTAGCGGGAGAACATAATAGCGAGCAGTACTTC.

The rearrangement joins TRBV10-2 to TRBJ2-7, with D perhaps matching TRBD1 (6 bases). Per the germline V gene, CDR1 is WSHSY and CDR2 is SAAADI. Trimming pared 6 bases from V and 0 bases from J, leaving 21 bases between. The CDR3 sequence is 17 residues long. The CDR3 sequence: CASRATGLGLSSYEQYF. The CDR3 nucleotides read TGCGCCAGCAGAGCTACAGGGTTGGGGCTAAGCTCCTACGAGCAGTACTTC.

This clone was observed a single time. The J gene is TRBJ2-7, the V gene TRBV2, with D unresolved. V lost 0 bases, J lost 3 bases, and 6 bases lay in between. Germline loops: CDR1 SNHLY, CDR2 FYNNEI. The CDR3 is 13 residues long. DNA for the CDR3: TGTGCCAGCAGTGAAGCACACTACTACGAGCAGTACTTC. Amino acids: CASSEAHYYEQYF.

The chain is built from TRBV29-1 and TRBJ2-1; D gene ambiguous. Germline V CDR1 and CDR2: SQVTM, ANQGSEA. V lost 2 bases to trimming and J lost 1 base, with 6 bases between them. This CDR3 is 13 amino acids long. The CDR3 sequence: CSVEPESYNEQFF. The CDR3 DNA reads as TGCAGCGTTGAACCTGAATCCTACAATGAGCAGTTCTTC.

This clone was counted only a few times. The V gene is TRBV30, the J gene TRBJ1-1; D not certain. Germline V lookup: CDR1 GTSNPN, CDR2 SVGIG (reference sequence). This CDR3 has 11 residues. V lost 0 bases and J lost 10, with 9 bases in between. The CDR3: CAWSVEVRAFF. The CDR3 coding sequence is TGTGCCTGGAGTGTGGAGGTAAGAGCTTTCTTT. Variable domain in full (rest from reference TRBV30 and TRBJ1-1): SQTIHQWPATLVQPVGSPLSLECTVEGTSNPNLYWYRQAAGRGLQLLFYSVGIGQISSEVPQNLSASRPQDRQFILSSKKLLLSDSGFYLCAWSVEVRAFFGQGTRLTVV.

The V call is TRBV29-1, the J call TRBJ2-7; the match to TRBD1 covers 10 bases. V trimming: 6 bases; J trimming: 2 bases; junction bases outside the gene matches: 7. There are 14 residues in the CDR3. Germline V gene sequence: CDR1 SQVTM, CDR2 ANQGSEA. The DNA of the CDR3 is TGCAGCGTCGATGCCGGGACAGGGGCCTACGAGCAGTACTTC. Amino acid sequence: CSVDAGTGAYEQYF.

V is TRBV30 and J is TRBJ1-1; D is uncertain. The ends were cut back, 0 bases at V and 1 base at J, with 6 bases in the middle. The CDR3 loop spans 13 amino acids. Germline lookup yields CDR1 GTSNPN and CDR2 SVGIG (reference sequence). The CDR3: CAWSVWPNTEAFF. Written as DNA, the CDR3 is TGTGCCTGGAGTGTTTGGCCGAACACTGAAGCTTTCTTT.

The rearrangement joins TRBV7-8 to TRBJ1-5; D gene uncertain. Germline-derived CDR1 and CDR2 are SGHVS and FQNEAQ. V was shortened by 5 bases and J by 0 bases, with 2 bases between the two germline ends. This CDR3 is 12 amino acids long. CDR3 DNA sequence: TGTGCCAGCAGCGTTAGCAATCAGCCCCAGCATTTT. This sequence encodes CASSVSNQPQHF. The whole variable domain, remainder taken from reference TRBV7-8 and TRBJ1-5, is GAGVSQSPRYKVAKRGQDVALRCDPISGHVSLFWYQQALGQGPEFLTYFQNEAQLDKSGLPSDRFFAERPEGSVSTLKIQRTQQEDSAVYLCASSVSNQPQHFGDGTRLSIL.

This clone is a singleton in its sample. V usage is TRBV5-1 and J usage is TRBJ2-2, with 8 positions matching TRBD1. In germline, CDR1 is SGHRS, CDR2 YFSETQ. Trimming took 4 bases from V and 6 from J; bases not matched to a gene: 5. The CDR3 contains 14 residues. The chain's CDR3 is CASSNDRGAGELFF. In nucleotides, the CDR3 is TGCGCCAGCAGCAACGACAGGGGCGCCGGGGAGCTGTTTTTT. Full variable domain (rest looked up from reference TRBV5-1 and TRBJ2-2): KAGVTQTPRYLIKTRGQQVTLSCSPISGHRSVSWYQQTPGQGLQFLFEYFSETQRNKGNFPGRFSGRQFSNSRSEMNVSTLELGDSALYLCASSNDRGAGELFFGEGSRLTVL.

This sequence joins TRBV18 and TRBJ2-7; no clear D. V was cut by 1 base and J by 0 bases, with 10 bases left in between. The germline gives CDR1 KGHSH, CDR2 LQKENI. The length of the CDR3 is 15 residues. Here the CDR3 DNA reads TGTGCCAGCTCACCACAACCGGTGAGCTCCTACGAGCAGTACTTC. Translation gives CASSPQPVSSYEQYF.

This chain links TRBV6-6 with TRBJ1-5, with a possible D match to TRBD1 (5 bases). The V gene's germline CDR1 is MNHNY and CDR2 SVGAGI (reference sequence). Trimming pared 5 bases from V and 2 bases from J, leaving 10 bases between. The CDR3 length is 14 residues. The CDR3, as DNA: TGTGCCAGCAGTACCCGGGACGGCAATCAGCCCCAGCATTTT. Its translation is CASSTRDGNQPQHF.

The chain couples TRBV4-1 to TRBJ1-4; a weak D match, TRBD1 (5 bases). This CDR3 has 16 residues. The V end was cut by 4 bases, the J end by 4 bases, with 16 bases between. Per the germline V gene, CDR1 is MGHRA and CDR2 is YSYEKL. The CDR3 DNA reads TGCGCCAGCAGCCCGCGGGAGACAGCGAATAATGAAAAACTGTTTTTT. The encoded protein is CASSPRETANNEKLFF.